The text below deals with one T cell receptor beta chain. What it binds is not known. The record originates from a study of post-analysis software for immune sequencing data. At the level of the study: Recorded subtypes: relapsing-remitting, secondary progressive, progressive-relapsing; some patients unannotated.

TCR beta cDNA libraries included unique molecular identifiers. Via MiXCR, TCRdb re-called the PCR reads, giving one row per CDR3 protein. The sample holds approximately 690,000 distinct CDR3 sequences, over 45% seen once. CDR3 length: 13 residues. V gave up 8 bases and J gave up 6 bases, with 19 bases separating them. Per germline, CDR1 SQVTM and CDR2 ANQGSEA. Overall study findings and caveats: Controls' normalized Chao1 diversity significantly exceeded that of multiple sclerosis patients. Analysis by F measure revealed that same-batch samples clustered strongly together. Five TRBV segments occurring more often in patients than controls included TRBV5-6, TRBV5-1 and TRBV20-1.

The sequence derives from a girl aged 2 to 10 with multiple sclerosis. Specimen: blood. J is TRBJ1-2 and V is TRBV29-1; possibly TRBD1 for D (6 bases). The CDR3 DNA follows: TGCAGCATTACACGAACAGGGCCTCATGGCTACACCTTC. This codes for CSITRTGPHGYTF.